One sample yielded the 14 T cell receptor beta chains listed below, sequenced in a study of response to subunit inactivated influenza vaccine. TCRdb redid the calling of the RT-PCR reads with MiXCR, one entry per CDR3 protein. There are 530,000 or so distinct CDR3 sequences in the sample; about 25% occur only once, and approximately 1.9% lies in the top ten. Specimen: CD4+ T cells sorted from PBMCs, collected roughly 5 days after vaccination. The receptors were sampled from a middle-aged man who received an inactivated influenza vaccine.

This clonotype was observed a few times. The V call is TRBV4-3, the J call TRBJ2-1, with 11 bases fitting TRBD2. CDR3 length equals 16 residues. Trimming cost V 1 base and J 8 bases; bases outside gene matches: 7. Germline CDR1 reads LGHNA; CDR2 reads YSLEER. The CDR3 nucleotides read TGCGCCAGCAGCCAAGTAGCGGGGGGGCGTGGGGATGAGCAGTTCTTC. Its protein product is CASSQVAGGRGDEQFF.

The sample holds a few counts of this clonotype. The V and J genes are TRBV24-1 and TRBJ2-2; tentative D call: TRBD1 (5 bases). From germline, CDR1 is KGHDR and CDR2 SFDVKD. Trimming took off 3 bases at V and 10 bases at J, with 11 bases between the two ends. The CDR3 runs to 13 residues. CDR3 DNA: TGTGCCACCAGTGATGGGGCACTCCTGGAGCTGTTTTTT. This encodes CATSDGALLELFF.

As regards this clonotype: It may be a read error: a sequence one base away is much more abundant. The genes are TRBV5-6 and TRBJ2-3; TRBD2 aligns across 8 bases. The ends lost 4 bases at V and 1 base at J; junction bases unmatched: 8. The CDR3 totals 16 residues. CDR1 is SGHDT, CDR2 YYEEEE, per germline. CDR3 in DNA: TGTGCCAGCAGCACCTTCCGGCGGGAGGGCACAGATACGCAGTATTTT. The encoded protein is CASSTFRREGTDTQYF.

This clonotype has only a few counts. The V gene is TRBV4-2, the J gene TRBJ2-1, with a weak D call TRBD2 (5 bases). This CDR3 region has 13 residues. With 1 base removed from V and 6 bases from J, the gap between germline ends came to 7 bases. CDR1 is LGHNA, CDR2 YNFKEQ, per germline. The chain's CDR3 is CASSQGRGNEQFF. The CDR3 bases are TGTGCCAGCAGCCAAGGTCGGGGCAATGAGCAGTTCTTC.

This clonotype qualifies as medium-sized (0.01 to 0.1%). V is TRBV28 and J is TRBJ1-5; possibly TRBD1 for D (6 bases). The V gene's germline CDR1 is MDHEN and CDR2 SYDVKM. The CDR3 spans 14 residues. The ends were cut back, 6 bases at V and 3 bases at J, with 12 bases in the middle. This chain's CDR3 is CASRDRRFNQPQHF. DNA for the CDR3: TGTGCCAGCAGGGACAGACGGTTCAATCAGCCCCAGCATTTT.

The chain employs TRBV2 and TRBJ2-1, with 9 bases fitting TRBD2. The germline V gene has CDR1 SNHLY and CDR2 FYNNEI. This CDR3 has 13 residues. V was clipped by 8 bases and J by 11 bases; unmatched bases: 10. CDR3 coding DNA: TGTGCCAGCTTTGGGGGCGGGGGGGCAAAGCAGTTCTTC. This encodes CASFGGGGAKQFF.

This clonotype was observed a few times. The chain is built from TRBV10-3 and TRBJ2-2, with TRBD1 as a possible D gene (5 bases). CDR3 size: 13 residues. Trimming removed 3 bases from V and 6 bases from J, with 8 bases in between. Germline lookup yields CDR1 ENHRY and CDR2 SYGVKD. Here the CDR3 DNA reads TGTGCCATCAGTGACAGGGCCCCCGGGGAGCTGTTTTTT. This encodes CAISDRAPGELFF.

CDR3 sequence reads: CASSPGLAPNEQFF. The CDR3 DNA reads TGTGCCAGCAGCCCAGGACTAGCTCCAAATGAGCAGTTCTTC. This rearrangement joins TRBV13 to TRBJ2-1; TRBD2 agrees at 8 bases. The CDR3 sequence is 14 residues long. Germline trimming cut 5 bases from V and 7 bases from J; bases unmatched to any gene: 7. Per the germline V gene, CDR1 is PRHDT and CDR2 is FYEKMQ (reference sequence).

The V and J genes are TRBV4-1 and TRBJ2-1; tentatively, D is TRBD1 or TRBD2 (6 bases each). Trimming left V 0 bases short and J 1 base short, with 16 bases between. CDR3 length: 18 amino acids. Germline V CDR1 and CDR2: MGHRA, YSYEKL. The CDR3 nucleotides are TGCGCCAGCAGCCAAGATCTGGGTAGGGGGGTATCCTACAATGAGCAGTTCTTC. Its translation: CASSQDLGRGVSYNEQFF.

This clonotype was counted a few times. V and J are TRBV12-3 or TRBV12-4 and TRBJ2-2; possibly TRBD2 for D (6 bases). The CDR3 spans 17 residues. The ends were cut back, 2 bases at V and 4 bases at J, with 17 bases in the middle. CDR3 in amino acids: CASSLSGLPGGTGELFF. The CDR3 DNA reads as TGTGCCAGCAGTTTATCTGGCCTTCCCGGGGGCACCGGGGAGCTGTTTTTT.

J is TRBJ2-7 and V is TRBV7-2; 9 bases agree with TRBD1. The germline V gene has CDR1 SGHTA and CDR2 FQGNSA. V trimming: 2 bases; J trimming: 4 bases; junction bases outside the gene matches: 6. The CDR3 has 15 amino acids. Written as DNA, the CDR3 is TGTGCCAGCAGCTTACCCCGGGACAGGGCGTACGAGCAGTACTTC. This codes for CASSLPRDRAYEQYF.

The rearrangement links TRBV7-3 to TRBJ2-1; D could derive from TRBD1 or TRBD2 (6 bases each). The V and J ends lost 5 bases and 9 bases respectively, with 20 bases between them. Germline V lookup: CDR1 SGHTA, CDR2 FQGTGA. The CDR3 runs to 15 residues. The CDR3 region is CASSETRGSLSEQFF. CDR3 coding DNA: TGTGCCAGCAGCGAGACTAGGGGGAGCCTTAGTGAGCAGTTCTTC. Full variable domain (missing parts from reference TRBV7-3 and TRBJ2-1): GAGVSQTPSNKVTEKGKYVELRCDPISGHTALYWYRQSLGQGPEFLIYFQGTGAADDSGLPNDRFFAVRPEGSVSTLKIQRTERGDSAVYLCASSETRGSLSEQFFGPGTRLTVL.

This clonotype was seen many times. The chain joins TRBV10-3 to TRBJ1-2; D ambiguous. Germline CDR1 reads ENHRY; CDR2 reads SYGVKD. The length of the CDR3 is 13 residues. V was pared by 0 bases and J by 8 bases, with 10 bases between. In DNA form, the CDR3 reads TGTGCCATCAGTGAGTCGCCGGATTTGGGCTACACCTTC. The encoded protein is CAISESPDLGYTF.

This chain links TRBV12-3 or TRBV12-4 with TRBJ2-5; 7 nucleotides line up with TRBD2. The CDR3 contains 14 residues. The junction had 4 bases not matched to a gene; V was cut back by 3 bases and J by 3 bases. This CDR3 is CASSFGAGKETQYF. The CDR3 DNA sequence: TGTGCCAGCAGTTTCGGAGCGGGGAAAGAGACCCAGTACTTC.